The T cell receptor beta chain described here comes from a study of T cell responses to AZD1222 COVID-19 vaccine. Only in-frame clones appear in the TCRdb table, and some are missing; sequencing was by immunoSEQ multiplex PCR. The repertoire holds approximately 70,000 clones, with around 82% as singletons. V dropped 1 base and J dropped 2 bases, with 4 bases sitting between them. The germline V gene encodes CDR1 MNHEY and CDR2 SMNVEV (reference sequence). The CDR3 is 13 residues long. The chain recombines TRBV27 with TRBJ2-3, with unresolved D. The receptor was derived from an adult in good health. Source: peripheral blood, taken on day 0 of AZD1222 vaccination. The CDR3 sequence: CASSLWPTDTQYF. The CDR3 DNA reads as TGTGCCAGCAGTTTATGGCCCACAGATACGCAGTATTTT.